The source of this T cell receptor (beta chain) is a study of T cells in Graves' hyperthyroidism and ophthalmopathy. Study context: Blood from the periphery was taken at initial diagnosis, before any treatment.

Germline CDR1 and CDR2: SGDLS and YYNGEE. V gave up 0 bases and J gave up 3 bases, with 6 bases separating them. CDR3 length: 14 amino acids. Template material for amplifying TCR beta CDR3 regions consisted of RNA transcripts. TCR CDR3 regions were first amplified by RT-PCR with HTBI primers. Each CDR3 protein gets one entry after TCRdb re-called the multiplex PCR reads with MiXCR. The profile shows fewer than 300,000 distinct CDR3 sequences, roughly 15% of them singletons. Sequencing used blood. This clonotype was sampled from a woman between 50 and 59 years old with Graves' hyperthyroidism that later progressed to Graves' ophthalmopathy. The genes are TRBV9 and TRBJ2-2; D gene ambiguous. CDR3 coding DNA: TGTGCCAGCAGCGTAGCAGCCGACACCGGGGAGCTGTTTTTT. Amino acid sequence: CASSVAADTGELFF. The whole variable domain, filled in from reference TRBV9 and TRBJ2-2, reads DSGVTQTPKHLITATGQRVTLRCSPRSGDLSVYWYQQSLDQGLQFLIQYYNGEERAKGNILERFSAQQFPDLHSELNLSSLELGDSALYFCASSVAADTGELFFGEGSRLTVL.